This TCR beta chain stems from a study of T-cell reconstitution after alpha-beta-depleted transplantation in children. CDR1 is SQVTM, CDR2 ANQGSEA, per germline. Trimming pared 5 bases from V and 2 bases from J, leaving 15 bases between. CDR3 length: 14 amino acids. This clonotype was seen many times. Library preparation (for TCRbeta) was performed with unique molecular identifiers. Each CDR3 protein gets one entry after TCRdb re-called the PCR reads with MiXCR. The table includes fewer than 250,000 distinct CDR3 sequences, approximately 8.9% detected once. The source was PBMCs, mostly from graft donor cells, collected 180 days after TCRalphabeta/CD19-depleted stem cell transplant. This sequence originates from a male patient aged 5 to 17 who had a stem cell transplant for acute lymphoblastic leukemia, so the T cells may come from the graft donor. The genes are TRBV29-1 and TRBJ2-5, with D perhaps given as TRBD1 or TRBD2 (6 bases each). The CDR3 coding sequence is TGCAGCGTTCCCCCGGGGGCGGCTCAAGAGACCCAGTACTTC. Translating it yields CSVPPGAAQETQYF.